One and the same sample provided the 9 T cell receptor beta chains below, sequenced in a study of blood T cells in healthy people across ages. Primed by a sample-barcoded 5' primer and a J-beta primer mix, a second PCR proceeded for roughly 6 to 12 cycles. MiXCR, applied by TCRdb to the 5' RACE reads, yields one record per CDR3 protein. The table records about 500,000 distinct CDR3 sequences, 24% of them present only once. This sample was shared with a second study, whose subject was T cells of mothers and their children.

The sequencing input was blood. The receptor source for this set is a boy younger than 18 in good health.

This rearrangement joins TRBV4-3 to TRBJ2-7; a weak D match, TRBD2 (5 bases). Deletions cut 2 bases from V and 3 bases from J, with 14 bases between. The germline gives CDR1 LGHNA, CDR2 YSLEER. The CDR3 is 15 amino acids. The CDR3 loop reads CASSQWGAGHYEQYF. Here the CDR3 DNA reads TGCGCCAGCAGCCAATGGGGAGCAGGCCACTACGAGCAGTACTTC.

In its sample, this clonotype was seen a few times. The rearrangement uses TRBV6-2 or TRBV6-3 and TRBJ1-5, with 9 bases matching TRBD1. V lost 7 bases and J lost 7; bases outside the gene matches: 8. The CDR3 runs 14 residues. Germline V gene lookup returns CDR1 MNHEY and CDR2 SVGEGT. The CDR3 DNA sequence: TGTGCCAGCAACACACAGGGGGCTTGGCAGCCCCAGCATTTT. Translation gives CASNTQGAWQPQHF.

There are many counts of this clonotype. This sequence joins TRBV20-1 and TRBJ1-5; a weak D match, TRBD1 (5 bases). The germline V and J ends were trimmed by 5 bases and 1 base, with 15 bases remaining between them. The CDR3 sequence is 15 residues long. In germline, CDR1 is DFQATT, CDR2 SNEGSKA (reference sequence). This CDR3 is CSAAPYGGSNQPQHF. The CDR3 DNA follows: TGCAGTGCTGCCCCATACGGGGGGAGCAATCAGCCCCAGCATTTT.

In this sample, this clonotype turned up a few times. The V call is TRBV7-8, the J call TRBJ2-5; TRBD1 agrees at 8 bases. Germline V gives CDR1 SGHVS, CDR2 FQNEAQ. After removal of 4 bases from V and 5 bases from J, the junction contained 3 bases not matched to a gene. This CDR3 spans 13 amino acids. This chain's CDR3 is CASSYQGAETQYF. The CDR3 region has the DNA TGTGCCAGCAGCTACCAGGGGGCGGAGACCCAGTACTTC. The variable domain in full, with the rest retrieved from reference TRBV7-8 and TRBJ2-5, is GAGVSQSPRYKVAKRGQDVALRCDPISGHVSLFWYQQALGQGPEFLTYFQNEAQLDKSGLPSDRFFAERPEGSVSTLKIQRTQQEDSAVYLCASSYQGAETQYFGPGTRLLVL.

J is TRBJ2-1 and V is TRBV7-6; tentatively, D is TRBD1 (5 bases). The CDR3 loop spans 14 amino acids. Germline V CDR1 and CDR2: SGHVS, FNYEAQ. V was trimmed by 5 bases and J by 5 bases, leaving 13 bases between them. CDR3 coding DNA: TGTGCCAGCAGCCCCGCGCTAGGGGACAATGAGCAGTTCTTC. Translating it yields CASSPALGDNEQFF.

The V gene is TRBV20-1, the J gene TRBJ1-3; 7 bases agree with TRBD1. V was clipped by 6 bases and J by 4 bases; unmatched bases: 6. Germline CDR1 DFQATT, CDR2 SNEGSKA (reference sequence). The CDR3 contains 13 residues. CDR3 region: CSARQGNGNTIYF. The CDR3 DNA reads TGCAGTGCGAGACAGGGAAACGGAAACACCATATATTTT.

DNA of the CDR3: TGTGCCATCAGGGACAGGTTCGATCTTCTGTGGCGGAACACCATATATTTT. The encoded protein is CAIRDRFDLLWRNTIYF. This chain uses TRBV10-3 with TRBJ1-3; 7 positions match TRBD1. CDR1 ENHRY and CDR2 SYGVKD come from the germline V gene. CDR3 size: 17 residues. After removal of 6 bases from V and 7 bases from J, the junction contained 18 bases not matched to a gene.

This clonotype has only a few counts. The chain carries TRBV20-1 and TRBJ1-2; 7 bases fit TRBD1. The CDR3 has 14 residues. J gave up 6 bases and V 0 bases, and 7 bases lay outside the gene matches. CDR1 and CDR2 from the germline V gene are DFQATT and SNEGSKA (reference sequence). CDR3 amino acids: CSARDLQGSNGYTF. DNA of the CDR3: TGCAGTGCTAGAGATTTACAGGGGAGCAATGGCTACACCTTC.

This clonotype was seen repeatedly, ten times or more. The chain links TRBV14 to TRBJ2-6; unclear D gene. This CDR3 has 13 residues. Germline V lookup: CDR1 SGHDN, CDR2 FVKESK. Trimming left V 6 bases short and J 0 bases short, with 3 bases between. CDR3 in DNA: TGTGCCAGCAGGGACTCTGGGGCCAACGTCCTGACTTTC. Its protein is CASRDSGANVLTF. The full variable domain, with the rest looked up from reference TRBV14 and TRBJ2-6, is EAGVTQFPSHSVIEKGQTVTLRCDPISGHDNLYWYRRVMGKEIKFLLHFVKESKQDESGMPNNRFLAERTGGTYSTLKVQPAELEDSGVYFCASRDSGANVLTFGAGSRLTVL.